A single sample is the source of the 7 T cell receptor beta chains below, sequenced in a study of blood T cell repertoires in COVID-19. Repertoires were generated with immunoSEQ multiplex PCR, while TCRdb's copy carries only in-frame clones and drops some. This table has approximately 300,000 clones, 90% appearing once. The sample consisted of peripheral blood. Receptors were obtained from a woman in her 40s with COVID-19, enrolled during active disease.

The chain carries TRBV5-1 and TRBJ2-2, with 7 bases aligning to TRBD2. This CDR3 is 15 amino acids long. V lost 2 bases and J lost 3; bases outside the gene matches: 4. Germline values: CDR1 SGHRS, CDR2 YFSETQ. The CDR3 reads CASSFREDHTGELFF. The CDR3 bases are TGCGCCAGCAGCTTTCGGGAGGACCACACCGGGGAGCTGTTTTTT. The full variable domain, in which reference TRBV5-1 and TRBJ2-2 provide the parts outside the CDR3, is KAGVTQTPRYLIKTRGQQVTLSCSPISGHRSVSWYQQTPGQGLQFLFEYFSETQRNKGNFPGRFSGRQFSNSRSEMNVSTLELGDSALYLCASSFREDHTGELFFGEGSRLTVL.

The J gene is TRBJ1-6, the V gene TRBV28; 12 bases match TRBD1. V was clipped by 4 bases and J by 10 bases; unmatched bases: 14. The CDR3 covers 18 residues. Germline loops: CDR1 MDHEN, CDR2 SYDVKM. CDR3 protein: CASSSPAGTGGADSPLHF. The CDR3 region has the DNA TGTGCCAGCAGTTCCCCGGCGGGGACAGGGGGCGCGGACTCACCCCTCCACTTT.

The V gene is TRBV30, the J gene TRBJ1-3; D unresolved. CDR1 is GTSNPN, CDR2 SVGIG, per germline (reference sequence). The V end lost 8 bases, the J end lost 4 bases, and 9 bases lay between the germline ends. The CDR3 consists of 11 residues. CDR3 DNA: TGTGCCGGGATTGAGGGAAACACCATATATTTT. Protein product: CAGIEGNTIYF.

V gene TRBV6-5 combines with J gene TRBJ2-7; D gene uncertain. The V gene lost 6 bases and the J gene lost 3 bases, with 15 bases spanning the gap. Germline loops: CDR1 MNHEY, CDR2 SVGAGI. The length of the CDR3 is 14 residues. The CDR3 DNA reads TGTGCCAGCAGGCTCCTAGACTCCTACTACGAGCAGTACTTC. Encoded protein: CASRLLDSYYEQYF.

The table lists this clone with a count of one. This sequence joins TRBV4-1 and TRBJ2-3; tentatively, D is TRBD1 (5 bases). Trimming took 0 bases from V and 4 from J, leaving 8 bases between them. Per germline, CDR1 MGHRA and CDR2 YSYEKL. CDR3 length equals 14 residues. CDR3 amino acids: CASSQDRVPDTQYF. In nucleotides, the CDR3 is TGCGCCAGCAGCCAAGACAGGGTCCCAGATACGCAGTATTTT.

This rearrangement joins TRBV27 to TRBJ2-2, with D possibly matching TRBD1 (5 bases). Trimming took off 7 bases at V and 2 bases at J, with 14 bases between the two ends. The V gene's germline CDR1 is MNHEY and CDR2 SMNVEV (reference sequence). The CDR3 has 15 residues. CDR3 amino acids: CASKVGQGNTGELFF. The CDR3 DNA is TGTGCCAGCAAGGTCGGGCAGGGCAACACCGGGGAGCTGTTTTTT.

This chain uses TRBV11-1 with TRBJ1-2, with D unclear. Germline lookup yields CDR1 SGHAT and CDR2 FQDESV (reference sequence). This CDR3 has 13 residues. V was cut by 1 base and J by 12 bases, with 15 bases left in between. This CDR3 reads CASSLERSYGHTF. The CDR3 DNA reads as TGTGCCAGCAGCTTAGAGCGAAGTTACGGCCACACCTTC.